This T cell receptor (beta chain) was found in a study of blood T cell repertoires in COVID-19. Participants were aged about 18 to 95 years, lived in some 23 US areas, and enrolled virtually. Germline-derived CDR1 and CDR2 are LNHDA and SQIVND (reference sequence). The CDR3 runs 16 residues. V trimming: 9 bases; J trimming: 0 bases; junction bases outside the gene matches: 11. Per the study methods: Amplification with reference gene primers provided the estimates of nucleated cell counts. Only in-frame clones appear in the TCRdb table, and some are missing; sequencing was by immunoSEQ multiplex PCR. The V and J calls and clone size were taken over from that table, and D and trimming were inferred from the DNA. The sample contains around 290,000 clones, about 89% of which appear only once.

The sequenced material came from PBMCs or T cells enriched from blood (not recorded which). This chain links TRBV19 with TRBJ1-2; 9 bases line up with TRBD1. This clonotype was obtained from a woman aged 40 to 50 who had recovered from COVID-19. Here the CDR3 DNA reads TGTGCCAGCAACCGACAGGGGGGGACCACTAACTATGGCTACACCTTC. Translation: CASNRQGGTTNYGYTF. The complete variable domain, with remaining parts taken from reference TRBV19 and TRBJ1-2, reads DGGITQSPKYLFRKEGQNVTLSCEQNLNHDAMYWYRQDPGQGLRLIYYSQIVNDFQKGDIAEGYSVSREKKESFPLTVTSAQKNPTAFYLCASNRQGGTTNYGYTFGSGTRLTVV.